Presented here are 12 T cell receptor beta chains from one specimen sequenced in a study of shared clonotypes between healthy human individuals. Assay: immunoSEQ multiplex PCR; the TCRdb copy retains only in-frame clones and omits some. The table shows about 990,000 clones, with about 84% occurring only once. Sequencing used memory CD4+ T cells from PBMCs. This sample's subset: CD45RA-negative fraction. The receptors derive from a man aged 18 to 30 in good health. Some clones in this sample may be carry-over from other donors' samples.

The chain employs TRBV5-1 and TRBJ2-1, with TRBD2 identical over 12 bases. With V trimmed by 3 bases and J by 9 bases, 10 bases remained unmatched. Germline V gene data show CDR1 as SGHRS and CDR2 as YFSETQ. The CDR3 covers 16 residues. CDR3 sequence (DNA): TGCGCCAGCAGCTCCTCGCCTAGCGGGAGGGCTAGTGAGCAGTTCTTC. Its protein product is CASSSSPSGRASEQFF.

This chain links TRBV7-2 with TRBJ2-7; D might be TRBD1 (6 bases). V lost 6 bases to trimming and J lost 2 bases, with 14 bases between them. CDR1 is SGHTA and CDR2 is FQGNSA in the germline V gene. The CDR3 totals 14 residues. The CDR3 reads CASSPGAPPYEQYF. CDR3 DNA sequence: TGTGCCAGCAGTCCAGGGGCGCCCCCCTACGAGCAGTACTTC.

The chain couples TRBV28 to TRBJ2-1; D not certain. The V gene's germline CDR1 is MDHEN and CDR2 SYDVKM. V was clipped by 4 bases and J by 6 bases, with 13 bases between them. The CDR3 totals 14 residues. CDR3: CASSYDGISNEQFF. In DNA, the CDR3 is TGTGCCAGCAGTTACGATGGGATCTCCAATGAGCAGTTCTTC.

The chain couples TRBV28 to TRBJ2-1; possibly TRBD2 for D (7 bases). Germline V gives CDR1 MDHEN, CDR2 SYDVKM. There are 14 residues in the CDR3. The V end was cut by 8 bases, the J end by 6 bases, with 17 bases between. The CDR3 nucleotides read TGTGCCAGCCTTCTAGGGAGGGGGACCAATGAGCAGTTCTTC. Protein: CASLLGRGTNEQFF.

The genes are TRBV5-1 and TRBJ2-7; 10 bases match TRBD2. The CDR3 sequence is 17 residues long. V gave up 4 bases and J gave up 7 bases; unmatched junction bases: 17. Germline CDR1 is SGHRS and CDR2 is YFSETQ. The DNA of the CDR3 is TGCGCCAGCAGCACCGGGTCTAGCGGGAGTTCGCATGTTGAGCAGTACTTC. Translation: CASSTGSSGSSHVEQYF.

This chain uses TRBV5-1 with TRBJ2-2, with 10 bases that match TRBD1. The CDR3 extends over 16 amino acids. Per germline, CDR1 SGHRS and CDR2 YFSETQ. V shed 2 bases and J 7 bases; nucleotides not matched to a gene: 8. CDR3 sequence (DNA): TGCGCCAGCAGCTTCGGTCGACAGGGGGCGGTCGGGGAGCTGTTTTTT. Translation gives CASSFGRQGAVGELFF. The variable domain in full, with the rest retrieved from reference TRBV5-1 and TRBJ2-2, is KAGVTQTPRYLIKTRGQQVTLSCSPISGHRSVSWYQQTPGQGLQFLFEYFSETQRNKGNFPGRFSGRQFSNSRSEMNVSTLELGDSALYLCASSFGRQGAVGELFFGEGSRLTVL.

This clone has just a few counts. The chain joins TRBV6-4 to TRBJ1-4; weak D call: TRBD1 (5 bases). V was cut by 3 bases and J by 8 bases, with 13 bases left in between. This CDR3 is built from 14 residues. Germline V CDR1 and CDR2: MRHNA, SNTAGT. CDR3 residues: CASSDEGVGEKLFF. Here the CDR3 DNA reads TGTGCCAGCAGTGATGAAGGGGTAGGGGAAAAACTGTTTTTT.

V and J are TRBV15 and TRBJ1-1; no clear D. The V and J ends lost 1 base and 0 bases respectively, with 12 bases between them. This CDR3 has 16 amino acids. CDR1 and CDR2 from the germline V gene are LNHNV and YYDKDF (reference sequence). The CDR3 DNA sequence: TGTGCCACCAGCAGAGGTTGGGGATACATGAACACTGAAGCTTTCTTT. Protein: CATSRGWGYMNTEAFF. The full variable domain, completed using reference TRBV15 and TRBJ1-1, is DAMVIQNPRYQVTQFGKPVTLSCSQTLNHNVMYWYQQKSSQAPKLLFHYYDKDFNNEADTPDNFQSRRPNTSFCFLDIRSPGLGDTAMYLCATSRGWGYMNTEAFFGQGTRLTVV.

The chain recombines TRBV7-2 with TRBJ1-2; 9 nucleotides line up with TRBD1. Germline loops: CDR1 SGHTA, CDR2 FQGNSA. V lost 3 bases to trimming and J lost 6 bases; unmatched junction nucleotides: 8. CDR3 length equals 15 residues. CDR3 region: CASSLRTGGEDGYTF. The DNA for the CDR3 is TGTGCCAGCAGCTTGAGAACAGGGGGCGAAGATGGCTACACCTTC.

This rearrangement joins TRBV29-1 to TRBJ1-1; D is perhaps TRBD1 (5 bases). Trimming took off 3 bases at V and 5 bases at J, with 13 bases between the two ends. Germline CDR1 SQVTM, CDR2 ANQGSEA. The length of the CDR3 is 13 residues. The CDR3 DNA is TGCAGCGTTGACGTGGTACGGGGGACTGAAGCTTTCTTT. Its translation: CSVDVVRGTEAFF.

The CDR3 loop reads CAISDSNRAYTGELFF. The CDR3 bases are TGTGCCATCAGTGACAGTAACAGGGCTTACACCGGGGAGCTGTTTTTT. The chain recombines TRBV10-3 with TRBJ2-2; D possibly corresponds to TRBD1 (6 bases). Germline V gene lookup returns CDR1 ENHRY and CDR2 SYGVKD. Trimming took 3 bases from V and 3 from J, leaving 14 bases between them. There are 16 residues in the CDR3.

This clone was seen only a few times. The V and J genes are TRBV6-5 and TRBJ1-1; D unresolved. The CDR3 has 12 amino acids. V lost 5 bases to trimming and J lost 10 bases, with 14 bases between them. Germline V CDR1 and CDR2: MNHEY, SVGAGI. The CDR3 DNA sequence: TGTGCCAGCAGTATGGGCAGAACCCTAGCTTTCTTT. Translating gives CASSMGRTLAFF.